A selection of T cell receptor beta chains follows, all from one sample in a study of blood T cell repertoires in COVID-19. The protocol was immunoSEQ multiplex PCR, while the TCRdb copy is restricted to in-frame clones and leaves out a portion. In the table there are about 210,000 clones, approximately 88% of which are singletons. Sequences were obtained from PBMCs or T cells enriched from blood (not recorded which). These receptors all stem from a woman between 35 and 50 years old with acute COVID-19. Each CDR3 is given with its conserved first and last residue. The D gene is left open where the match is weak. Clone size is not always given. Where it is, it says once, few, many or a class for expanded clones.

.	.	TRBV2	TRBJ2-1	TGTGCCAGCACGAAGAGCTCCTACAATGAGCAGTTCTTC	CASTKSSYNEQFF
.	.	TRBV9	TRBJ1-3	TGTGCCAGCAGCCTTGGGACAACTGGAAACACCATATATTTT	CASSLGTTGNTIYF
TRBD1	.	TRBV28	TRBJ2-7	TGTGCCAGCAGTCGGACAGGGAATACCTACGAGCAGTACTTC	CASSRTGNTYEQYF
.	once	TRBV29-1	TRBJ2-1	TGCAGCGTTGTTTCCCCAGCCTACAATGAGCAGTTCTTC	CSVVSPAYNEQFF
TRBD1	.	TRBV12-5	TRBJ1-2	TGTGCTAGTGGTTTGGTCGACAGGGATGGCTACACCTTC	CASGLVDRDGYTF
.	.	TRBV30	TRBJ2-1	TGTGCCTGGAAGGGGGACTCCTACAATGAGCAGTTCTTC	CAWKGDSYNEQFF
.	.	TRBV30	TRBJ2-2	TGTGCCTGGAGTGTACAGCTTTCCGGGGAGCTGTTTTTT	CAWSVQLSGELFF
.	.	TRBV7-9	TRBJ1-2	TGTGCCAGCACCCCTCAGGGGTTTCCAAACTATGGCTACACCTTC	CASTPQGFPNYGYTF
.	once	TRBV12-3/TRBV12-4	TRBJ2-6	TGTGCCAGTAGAAGCTCTGGGGCCAACGTCCTGACTTTC	CASRSSGANVLTF
TRBD1	once	TRBV4-3	TRBJ2-5	TGCGCCAGCAGCCAAGATCGATTGGGGACAGGGGAGACCCAGTACTTC	CASSQDRLGTGETQYF
.	.	TRBV5-1	TRBJ1-2	TGCGCCAGCAGCTTGGAAGAAGGGGCAGGGGTTTATGGCTACACCTTC	CASSLEEGAGVYGYTF
.	few	TRBV6-5	TRBJ1-2	TGTGCCAGCAGAGGGGGGGGCGCTTATGGCTACACCTTC	CASRGGGAYGYTF
TRBD1	.	TRBV29-1	TRBJ1-1	TGCAGCGTTGAAGAGTTTTTGGGGACAGGAAAAGCTTTCTTT	CSVEEFLGTGKAFF
.	.	TRBV19	TRBJ1-5	TGTGCCAGTAGTATCGACTCTGAGGGGCCCCAGCATTTT	CASSIDSEGPQHF
.	.	TRBV7-2	TRBJ1-2	TGTGCCAGCAGCTTCCCCCCTTCCTATGGCTACACCTTC	CASSFPPSYGYTF
TRBD1	.	TRBV11-3	TRBJ1-2	TGTGCCAGCAGCTTCCGGACAGGACTCACTACTAACTATGGCTACACCTTC	CASSFRTGLTTNYGYTF
.	.	TRBV21-1	TRBJ1-4	TGTGCCAGCAGCAAAGAGGCAAGGGGCGCAACTAATGAAAAACTGTTTTTT	CASSKEARGATNEKLFF
TRBD2	few	TRBV7-2	TRBJ2-1	TGTGCCAGCAGCTTAACCCCCGGACTAGCACAGTTCTTC	CASSLTPGLAQFF
TRBD1	.	TRBV7-2	TRBJ1-2	TGTGCCAGCAGCCCGCCGGGACAGGGGAGGTATGGCTACACCTTC	CASSPPGQGRYGYTF
TRBD2	.	TRBV9	TRBJ2-7	TGTGCCAGCAGCGTAGCTGGGAATAGCGGGGGGGAGCAGTACTTC	CASSVAGNSGGEQYF
.	.	TRBV4-3	TRBJ1-5	TGCGCCAGCAGCCAAGTGCTCCAGGTGGGCAATCAGCCCCAGCATTTT	CASSQVLQVGNQPQHF
TRBD1	once	TRBV6-2/TRBV6-3	TRBJ1-1	TGTGCCAGCAGTACACGGGACAGGAGGACCACTGAAGCTTTCTTT	CASSTRDRRTTEAFF
.	.	TRBV27	TRBJ1-1	TGTGCCAGCAGTTTGCGGGGAGCCACTGAAGCTTTCTTT	CASSLRGATEAFF
TRBD1	.	TRBV19	TRBJ2-1	TGTGCCAGTAGTCCAGAGGGACAGCTCCTCTGGAATGAGCAGTTCTTC	CASSPEGQLLWNEQFF
.	.	TRBV27	TRBJ1-1	TGTGCCAGCAGTCCCAGACGGGGAGCGGGCACTGAAGCTTTCTTT	CASSPRRGAGTEAFF
.	.	TRBV11-2	TRBJ2-1	TGTGCCAGCAGGGACTTGAGCTCCTACAATGAGCAGTTCTTC	CASRDLSSYNEQFF
.	.	TRBV19	TRBJ2-2	TGTGCCAGTAGTATAGAAAGAAGGGGTGGGAACACCGGGGAGCTGTTTTTT	CASSIERRGGNTGELFF
.	.	TRBV11-3	TRBJ1-2	TGTGCCAGCAGCTTATTTCAGGGCTCCTATGGCTACACCTTC	CASSLFQGSYGYTF
.	.	TRBV6-1	TRBJ2-2	TGTGCCAGCAGTGGGCTCCGAGAAGCGGCGAACACCGGGGAGCTGTTTTTT	CASSGLREAANTGELFF
.	.	TRBV19	TRBJ1-4	TGTGCCAGTAGTCTACAGGGATTGGCTAATGAAAAACTGTTTTTT	CASSLQGLANEKLFF
TRBD1	.	TRBV24-1	TRBJ1-2	TGTGCCACCAGTGATACCGGGACAGGGGCCTATGGCTACACCTTC	CATSDTGTGAYGYTF
.	.	TRBV5-1	TRBJ1-3	TGCGCCAGCAGCTTGGGCACAGGGTACACCATATATTTT	CASSLGTGYTIYF
.	.	TRBV4-2	TRBJ1-6	TGTGCCAGCAGCCAAGAAACTGTAGCCTCACCCCTCCACTTT	CASSQETVASPLHF
TRBD1	once	TRBV18	TRBJ1-2	TGTGCCAGCTCACCAGAGACAGGGGTCCGCTACACCTTC	CASSPETGVRYTF
TRBD1	.	TRBV30	TRBJ2-5	TGTGCCTGGAGTACCGGGACAGGGTTTTTCCAGTACTTC	CAWSTGTGFFQYF
TRBD1	.	TRBV19	TRBJ2-7	TGTGCCAGTAGTATTACCGGGACAGGGGGAAACGAGCAGTACTTC	CASSITGTGGNEQYF
.	.	TRBV16	TRBJ2-1	TGTGCCAGCAGCCAATCTTGGGCGGGGCATTACAATGAGCAGTTCTTC	CASSQSWAGHYNEQFF
.	.	TRBV11-2	TRBJ2-7	TGTGCCAGCAGCATACCCGGGGGGCCCGGGCAGTACTTC	CASSIPGGPGQYF
.	once	TRBV9	TRBJ2-1	TGTGCCAGCAGCGCCTCGGTGGGCAGGAACAATGAGCAGTTCTTC	CASSASVGRNNEQFF
.	.	TRBV2	TRBJ1-6	TGTGCCAGCAGTGCTCGTTCACCCCTCCACTTT	CASSARSPLHF
TRBD2	.	TRBV7-9	TRBJ2-5	TGTGCCAGCAGCTTGCTAGGCGGGAGGGCCGGGAAGACCCAGTACTTC	CASSLLGGRAGKTQYF
TRBD1	few	TRBV2	TRBJ2-1	TGTGCCAGCAGTGAACAGGGGGCATACAATGAGCAGTTCTTC	CASSEQGAYNEQFF
.	.	TRBV29-1	TRBJ2-1	TGCACTGGACAGAACAATGAGCAGTTCTTC	CTGQNNEQFF
.	.	TRBV5-1	TRBJ1-2	TGCGCCAGCAGCTCCGGCGGGGGGGTCAAAGATGGCTACACCTTC	CASSSGGGVKDGYTF
.	.	TRBV11-3	TRBJ1-1	TGTGCCAGCACCCCCCAGGGAGGTGTCACTGAAGCTTTCTTT	CASTPQGGVTEAFF
TRBD2	.	TRBV11-3	TRBJ2-1	TGTGCCAGCAGCCATACTAGCGACCACAATGAGCAGTTCTTC	CASSHTSDHNEQFF
TRBD1	.	TRBV29-1	TRBJ1-2	TGCAGCGTCCCGGGACAGGGAATTGAGGGCTACACCTTC	CSVPGQGIEGYTF
.	.	TRBV7-2	TRBJ1-5	TGTGCCAGCAGCTTAGTAGCCGAATATCAGCCCCAGCATTTT	CASSLVAEYQPQHF
.	.	TRBV19	TRBJ2-3	TGTGCCAGTAGTGCCCCAGTTAAACGTGGCACAGATACGCAGTATTTT	CASSAPVKRGTDTQYF
.	.	TRBV5-5	TRBJ2-3	TGTGCCAGCAGCCTCCCCGGGACTAGCACAGATACGCAGTATTTT	CASSLPGTSTDTQYF
.	.	TRBV6-5	TRBJ1-1	TGTGCCAGCAGACAGGGTCTGAACACTGAAGCTTTCTTT	CASRQGLNTEAFF